The sequence of this TCR beta chain was determined in a study of CD8 T cells in ankylosing spondylitis. Study-level findings and limits: Roughly eight highly homologous variants made up a TCR beta motif that seemed to typify ankylosing spondylitis blood.

This clonotype was picked up a small number of times. The antigen is undetermined. From germline, CDR1 is MNHEY and CDR2 SVGEGT. CDR3 length equals 14 residues. Germline trimming cut 11 bases from V and 4 bases from J; bases unmatched to any gene: 13. Each CDR3 protein gets one entry after TCRdb re-called the 5' RACE reads with MiXCR. Here the sample spans some 220,000 distinct CDR3 sequences, under 12% being singletons. The chain employs TRBV6-2 or TRBV6-3 and TRBJ2-7, with TRBD2 matching over 8 bases. The sequence was collected from a male donor with ankylosing spondylitis or in good health (not recorded which). The sequenced material came from blood, either unsorted or a sorted T cell fraction (not recorded which). The CDR3 DNA reads as TGTGCCTGCGGCCGGCAGCGGGGGCCGTACGAGCAGTACTTC. As protein: CACGRQRGPYEQYF.